Below, 20 T cell receptor beta chains from the same sample are listed, as sequenced in a study of follicular helper T cells after annual influenza vaccination (dated by TCRdb to 2017 to 2019). Library preparation used the immunoSEQ multiplex PCR assay. In TCRdb, the immuneACCESS table is reduced to in-frame sequences with V and J assigned. These tables do not hold every clone; where another copy was compared, an unresolved V gene accounts for under half, and the others remain unexplained. For this sample the table gives 1,200 or so clones, of which around 86% were detected only once. Of the sample, approximately 4% is held by the ten largest clones. This sample's time point label indicates: 2015-2016 season, 7 days after influenza vaccination. This specimen was CXCR5+ CD38- circulating T follicular helper cells from blood, taken 7 days after influenza vaccination. The sample's cell subset or site label, decoded: circulating Tfh, non-naive CD4+CXCR5+PD-1+ (ICOS+CD38+ or ICOS-CD38-). These receptors were taken from an adult who received the influenza vaccine.

This chain links TRBV19 with TRBJ1-5; D is undetermined. CDR1 and CDR2 from the germline V gene are LNHDA and SQIVND (reference sequence). This CDR3 region has 14 residues. Trimming removed 6 bases at V and 1 base at J, with 10 bases between. The CDR3 loop is CASRAILSNQPQHF. The CDR3 DNA is TGTGCCAGTAGGGCGATTTTGAGCAATCAGCCCCAGCATTTT.

The chain recombines TRBV9 with TRBJ2-4; 7 positions agree with TRBD2. The CDR3 sequence is 15 residues long. V shed 4 bases and J 3 bases; nucleotides not matched to a gene: 7. Germline values: CDR1 SGDLS, CDR2 YYNGEE. CDR3 bases: TGTGCCAGCAGCCAAGATCCGGGGGGCAAAAACATTCAGTACTTC. It translates to CASSQDPGGKNIQYF.

The genes are TRBV19 and TRBJ2-2; TRBD1 matches at 9 bases. In germline, CDR1 is LNHDA, CDR2 SQIVND (reference sequence). The CDR3 consists of 15 residues. Trimming took 3 bases from V and 6 from J; bases not matched to a gene: 5. CDR3 in DNA: TGTGCCAGTAGTATGCTAAGACAGGGGGCCGGGGAGCTGTTTTTT. It codes for CASSMLRQGAGELFF.

V and J are TRBV10-3 and TRBJ2-5; D possibly corresponds to TRBD1 (5 bases). Trimming took 4 bases from V and 5 from J, leaving 11 bases between them. Germline lookup yields CDR1 ENHRY and CDR2 SYGVKD. CDR3 length: 13 residues. The CDR3 spells CAISVQGTETQYF. The CDR3 DNA is TGTGCCATCAGTGTTCAGGGAACGGAGACCCAGTACTTC.

The chain carries TRBV11-2 and TRBJ2-6; tentatively, D is TRBD1 (5 bases). This CDR3 contains 15 residues. Trimming stripped 2 bases from V and 0 bases from J, with 5 bases between. The germline V gene encodes CDR1 SGHAT and CDR2 FQNNGV. The CDR3 sequence: CASSLQGSGANVLTF. CDR3 nucleotides: TGTGCCAGCAGCTTACAGGGCTCTGGGGCCAACGTCCTGACTTTC. The full variable domain, its missing parts supplied by reference TRBV11-2 and TRBJ2-6, is EAGVAQSPRYKIIEKRQSVAFWCNPISGHATLYWYQQILGQGPKLLIQFQNNGVVDDSQLPKDRFSAERLKGVDSTLKIQPAKLEDSAVYLCASSLQGSGANVLTFGAGSRLTVL.

The chain carries TRBV20-1 and TRBJ2-1, with a weak D call TRBD1 (5 bases). Trimming pared 0 bases from V and 10 bases from J, leaving 7 bases between. The CDR3 spans 11 residues. Germline loops: CDR1 DFQATT, CDR2 SNEGSKA (reference sequence). CDR3 protein: CSARDRTEQFF. CDR3 DNA sequence: TGCAGTGCTAGAGATCGGACAGAGCAGTTCTTC.

This clone was seen just once. J is TRBJ2-7 and V is TRBV11-1; 10 bases agree with TRBD1. Germline CDR1 and CDR2: SGHAT and FQDESV (reference sequence). V dropped 4 bases and J dropped 6; count of bases not matched to a gene: 9. This CDR3 contains 15 residues. The CDR3 loop reads CASSYSRQGASEQYF. The CDR3 DNA follows: TGTGCCAGCAGCTACTCAAGACAGGGGGCGTCCGAGCAGTACTTC. The whole variable domain, remainder taken from reference TRBV11-1 and TRBJ2-7, is EAEVAQSPRYKITEKSQAVAFWCDPISGHATLYWYRQILGQGPELLVQFQDESVVDDSQLPKDRFSAERLKGVDSTLKIQPAELGDSAMYLCASSYSRQGASEQYFGPGTRLTVT.

This clone showed up just a few times. V gene TRBV6-6 combines with J gene TRBJ2-7; 8 nucleotides line up with TRBD2. J lost 3 bases, V lost 6 bases, and 13 bases had no gene match. This CDR3 is 16 amino acids long. Germline V gene data show CDR1 as MNHNY and CDR2 as SVGAGI (reference sequence). CDR3 sequence (DNA): TGTGCCAGCAGCCCCCTGGCGGGAGGCGGGTTCTACGAGCAGTACTTC. This sequence encodes CASSPLAGGGFYEQYF.

In this sample, this clone turned up a few times. The chain is built from TRBV4-1 and TRBJ2-2; D perhaps matches TRBD1 (6 bases). CDR3 size: 15 residues. The germline CDR1 and CDR2 sequences are MGHRA and YSYEKL. V was trimmed by 3 bases and J by 4 bases, leaving 12 bases between them. The CDR3 here is CASSHTGHSTGELFF. The CDR3 DNA follows: TGCGCCAGCAGCCACACGGGACATTCCACCGGGGAGCTGTTTTTT.

The rearrangement uses TRBV5-1 and TRBJ1-2, with 7 bases fitting TRBD1. Trimming removed 5 bases from V and 2 bases from J; junction bases left unmatched: 3. Per germline, CDR1 SGHRS and CDR2 YFSETQ. There are 13 residues in the CDR3. CDR3 sequence reads: CASRRDSNYGYTF. CDR3 DNA sequence: TGCGCCAGCAGGCGGGACAGCAACTATGGCTACACCTTC.

The chain employs TRBV19 and TRBJ1-4; the D gene is possibly TRBD1 (6 bases). Germline-derived CDR1 and CDR2 are LNHDA and SQIVND (reference sequence). The CDR3 is made up of 12 amino acids. V lost 10 bases to trimming and J lost 7 bases, with 13 bases between them. The DNA of the CDR3 is TGTGCCACTATGGACAGAATTGAAAAACTGTTTTTT. Translating it yields CATMDRIEKLFF. Full variable domain (remainder filled in from reference TRBV19 and TRBJ1-4): DGGITQSPKYLFRKEGQNVTLSCEQNLNHDAMYWYRQDPGQGLRLIYYSQIVNDFQKGDIAEGYSVSREKKESFPLTVTSAQKNPTAFYLCATMDRIEKLFFGSGTQLSVL.

The V and J genes are TRBV29-1 and TRBJ1-1, with 7 bases identical to TRBD1. Trimming took 6 bases from V and 0 from J; bases not matched to a gene: 4. This CDR3 has 13 amino acids. CDR1 is SQVTM and CDR2 is ANQGSEA in the germline V gene. CDR3 amino acids: CSVTTGLNTEAFF. DNA for the CDR3: TGCAGCGTCACGACAGGGTTGAACACTGAAGCTTTCTTT.

The J gene is TRBJ1-2, the V gene TRBV2, with 11 bases aligning to TRBD1. Germline CDR1 and CDR2: SNHLY and FYNNEI. With V trimmed by 6 bases and J by 4 bases, 7 bases remained unmatched. The CDR3 contains 15 residues. The CDR3 is CASREDRGPGYGYTF. For the CDR3, the DNA is TGTGCCAGCAGAGAGGACAGGGGGCCTGGCTATGGCTACACCTTC.

This clone appeared a single time. The chain has TRBV6-1 and TRBJ1-1; the D gene is possibly TRBD1 (6 bases). CDR3 size: 12 residues. Germline-derived CDR1 and CDR2 are MNHNS and SASEGT. V dropped 10 bases and J dropped 1 base, with 10 bases sitting between them. The CDR3 nucleotides are TGTGCCACCGGGACACAGAACACTGAAGCTTTCTTT. Translation gives CATGTQNTEAFF.

This chain's CDR3 is CATSSDLRGLGLGLAKNIQYF. CDR3 DNA: TGTGCCACCAGCAGCGACCTTCGGGGGTTGGGGCTGGGGCTAGCCAAAAACATTCAGTACTTC. The rearrangement uses TRBV15 and TRBJ2-4; possibly TRBD2 for D (6 bases). The CDR3 contains 21 residues. The germline V gene has CDR1 LNHNV and CDR2 YYDKDF (reference sequence). The V end lost 3 bases, the J end lost 0 bases, and 27 bases lay between the germline ends. Full variable domain (remainder filled in from reference TRBV15 and TRBJ2-4): DAMVIQNPRYQVTQFGKPVTLSCSQTLNHNVMYWYQQKSSQAPKLLFHYYDKDFNNEADTPDNFQSRRPNTSFCFLDIRSPGLGDTAMYLCATSSDLRGLGLGLAKNIQYFGAGTRLSVL.

This clone has just one count. One end of the junction fails to match germline, which may point to a read error. The V gene is TRBV7-7, the J gene TRBJ2-3; 13 positions match TRBD2. CDR1 SSHAT and CDR2 FNYEAQ come from the germline V gene (reference sequence). The CDR3 covers 18 residues. CDR3 DNA sequence: TGTGCTAGCAGCTCCGGGACTAGCGGGATTACTGGGGCAGATACGCAGTATTTT. It codes for CASSSGTSGITGADTQYF.

The chain couples TRBV28 to TRBJ2-3; 10 bases map to TRBD2. Germline CDR1 MDHEN, CDR2 SYDVKM. The CDR3 consists of 16 residues. With 4 bases clipped from V and 2 bases from J, the junction kept 6 bases outside the gene matches. CDR3 in amino acids: CASSSSGGAYTDTQYF. The CDR3 nucleotides read TGTGCCAGCAGTTCGAGCGGGGGGGCTTACACAGATACGCAGTATTTT.

V is TRBV4-2 and J is TRBJ2-1, with 8 positions matching TRBD1. The V and J ends lost 0 bases and 5 bases, in that order; junction bases with no gene match: 0. The CDR3 covers 14 residues. Germline loops: CDR1 LGHNA, CDR2 YNFKEQ. CDR3 DNA sequence: TGTGCCAGCAGCCAAGAGGACAGGGACAATGAGCAGTTCTTC. Its protein is CASSQEDRDNEQFF.

This clone turned up a few times. This rearrangement joins TRBV30 to TRBJ1-5; D might be TRBD1 (5 bases). The germline V gene encodes CDR1 GTSNPN and CDR2 SVGIG (reference sequence). CDR3 length: 13 amino acids. Trimming took off 5 bases at V and 6 bases at J, with 14 bases between the two ends. CDR3 in amino acids: CAWDPGYGQPQHF. The CDR3 coding sequence is TGTGCCTGGGATCCAGGGTACGGTCAGCCCCAGCATTTT.

The chain carries TRBV6-1 and TRBJ2-7; D call uncertain. The CDR3 length is 15 residues. Deletions cut 11 bases from V and 0 bases from J, with 20 bases between. Per the germline V gene, CDR1 is MNHNS and CDR2 is SASEGT. The CDR3 region is CAASREASPSYEQYF. The CDR3 DNA reads TGTGCCGCCTCTAGAGAGGCCAGCCCCTCCTACGAGCAGTACTTC.